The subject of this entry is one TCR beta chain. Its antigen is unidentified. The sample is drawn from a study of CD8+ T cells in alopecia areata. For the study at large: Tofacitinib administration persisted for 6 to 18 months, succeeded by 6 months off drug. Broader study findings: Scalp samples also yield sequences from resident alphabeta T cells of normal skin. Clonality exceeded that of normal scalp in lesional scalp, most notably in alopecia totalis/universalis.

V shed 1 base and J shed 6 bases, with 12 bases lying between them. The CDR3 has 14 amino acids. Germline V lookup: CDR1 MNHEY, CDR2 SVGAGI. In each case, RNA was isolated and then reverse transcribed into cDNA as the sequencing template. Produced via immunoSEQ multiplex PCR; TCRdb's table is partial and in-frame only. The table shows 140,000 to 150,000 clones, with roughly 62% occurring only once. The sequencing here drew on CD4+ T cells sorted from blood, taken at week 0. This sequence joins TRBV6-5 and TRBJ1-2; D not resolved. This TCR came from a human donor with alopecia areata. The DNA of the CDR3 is TGTGCCAGCAGTTACTACGGGGAGGATGATGGCTACACCTTC. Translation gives CASSYYGEDDGYTF.